This TCR beta chain was captured in a study of blood T cell repertoires in COVID-19. About the research overall: PBMCs, B-cell-depleted T cells, or T cells provided the cDNA or gDNA that made up the material.

Clones were sequenced by immunoSEQ multiplex PCR, and TCRdb holds only the in-frame ones, with some missing. The sample consists of 200,000 to 300,000 clones, 70% to 90% of them appearing once. The CDR3 has 16 amino acids. J was trimmed by 2 bases and V by 3 bases; bases with no gene match: 9. Germline V CDR1 and CDR2: MNHEY, SMNVEV (reference sequence). This receptor was obtained from a woman in her 50s with acute or convalescent COVID-19. Sequenced: peripheral blood. This chain links TRBV27 with TRBJ2-5; 7 nucleotides agree with TRBD2. CDR3 DNA sequence: TGTGCCAGCAGTTTTGCGGGAGATAGGGCACAAGAGACCCAGTACTTC. It is translated as CASSFAGDRAQETQYF.